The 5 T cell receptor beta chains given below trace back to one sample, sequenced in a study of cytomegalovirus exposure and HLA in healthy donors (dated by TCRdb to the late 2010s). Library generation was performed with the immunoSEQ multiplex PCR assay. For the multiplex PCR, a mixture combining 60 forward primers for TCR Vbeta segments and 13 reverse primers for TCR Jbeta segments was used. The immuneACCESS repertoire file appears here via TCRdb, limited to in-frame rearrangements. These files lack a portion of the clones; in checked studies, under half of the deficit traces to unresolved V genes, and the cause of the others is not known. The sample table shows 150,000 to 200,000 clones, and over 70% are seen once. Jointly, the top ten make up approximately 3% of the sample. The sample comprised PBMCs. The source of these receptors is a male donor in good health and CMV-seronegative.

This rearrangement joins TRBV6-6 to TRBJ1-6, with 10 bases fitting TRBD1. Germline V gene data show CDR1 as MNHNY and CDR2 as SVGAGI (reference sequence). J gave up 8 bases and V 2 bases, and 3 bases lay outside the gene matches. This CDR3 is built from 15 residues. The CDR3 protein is CASSYPGQGDSPLHF. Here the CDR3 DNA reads TGTGCCAGCAGTTACCCCGGACAGGGGGATTCACCCCTCCACTTT.

The CDR3 reads CASSSPGQGTRNIQYF. CDR3 DNA sequence: TGTGCCAGCAGTTCCCCGGGACAGGGAACGAGGAACATTCAGTACTTC. The genes are TRBV28 and TRBJ2-4, with TRBD1 matching over 9 bases. V lost 4 bases and J lost 7; bases outside the gene matches: 11. This CDR3 is built from 16 residues. Germline CDR1 is MDHEN and CDR2 is SYDVKM.

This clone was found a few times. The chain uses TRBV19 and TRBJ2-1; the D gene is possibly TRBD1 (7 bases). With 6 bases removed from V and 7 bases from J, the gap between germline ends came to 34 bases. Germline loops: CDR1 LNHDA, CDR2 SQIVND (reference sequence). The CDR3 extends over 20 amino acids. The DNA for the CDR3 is TGTGCCAGTAGACGCCAGGGTATTCGGGCCCCGGCAGGGGGGTCGAATGAGCAGTTCTTC. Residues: CASRRQGIRAPAGGSNEQFF.

Written as DNA, the CDR3 is TGCGCCAGCAGCCAAGATCGGGCACTAGCGGAATACAATGAGCAGTTCTTC. Translating gives CASSQDRALAEYNEQFF. The J gene is TRBJ2-1, the V gene TRBV4-3; TRBD2 matches at 8 bases. The CDR3 sequence is 17 residues long. Germline V gives CDR1 LGHNA, CDR2 YSLEER. V trimming: 0 bases; J trimming: 4 bases; junction bases outside the gene matches: 8.

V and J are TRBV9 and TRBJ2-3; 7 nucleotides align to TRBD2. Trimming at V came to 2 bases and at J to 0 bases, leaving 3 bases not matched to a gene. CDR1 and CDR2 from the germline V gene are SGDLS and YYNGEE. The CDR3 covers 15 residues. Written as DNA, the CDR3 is TGTGCCAGCAGCGTTAGGGAGGGCAGCACAGATACGCAGTATTTT. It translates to CASSVREGSTDTQYF.